Reported below is one T cell receptor (beta chain). This clonotype was seen many times. The antigen it binds to is not known. No base quality values were provided; no much bigger clone lies one nucleotide off. The data belong to a study of naive and memory T cell subsets (dated by TCRdb to about 2017). In terms of the full investigation: An open-source, UMI-based TCR alpha and beta sequencing pipeline was applied to sorted naive and memory peripheral blood T cell subsets. RNA was DNase-treated and reverse transcribed with TCR constant-region primers, mostly using SuperScript III. IgG serology results and the functional CMV T cell responses were in complete agreement.

The CDR3 has 13 amino acids, counting the end cysteine and phenylalanine. The only DNA kept is the CDR3, 39 bases in frame from the first base. CDR1 and CDR2 were assigned from the germline V gene as SGHTA and FQGNSA. Trimmed from V: 5 bases; trimmed from J: 8 bases; junction bases lacking a gene match: 6. From the second PCR step onward, the TCR alpha chain libraries and the TCR beta chain libraries were amplified separately. Donor CMV status was determined by IFNgamma production from CD4+ T cells after overnight stimulation of fresh PBMCs with CMV viral lysate. Miltenyi beads were used first to positively select CD4 T cells, and CD8 T cells were then positively selected from the CD4-negative fraction. After staining for CD3, CD4, CD8, CD45RA, CD27 and a live/dead dye, cells were sorted on a BD Aria II into four subsets based on CD45RA and CD27. Three healthy volunteers provided blood, and each donor's sample was split into CD4 and CD8 T cells and then further divided into four differentiation subsets. Roughly 0.11 L of peripheral blood was collected from each donor, and PBMC were isolated by Ficoll-Paque PLUS density-gradient centrifugation. Sorted cells were lysed in RLT buffer, after which RNA was extracted using a Qiagen RNeasy kit and stored at -80 degrees C.

Broader findings and caveats from the paper: After error correction, only a single occurrence was seen for over 95% of naive TCR sequences, so much steeper abundance distributions were produced than in memory subsets. The abundance of TCRs followed a power law with an exponent that differed between naive and memory subsets yet stayed consistent across the three individuals. The repertoire findings for the naive and memory subsets could not be validated against a ground truth, as none was available. Gini index rose and Shannon and inverse Simpson diversity fell from naive through CM, EM and EMRA in both CD4 and CD8 cells. Clonotypes were defined as single alpha or beta chain sequences, not paired alpha/beta receptors. RNA-based TCR counts may be affected by expression changes linked to T cell activation and differentiation.

The protocol used for the library was UMI-ligation and nested PCR. To cover both TRBC1 and TRBC2, the beta constant-region primer consisted of an equimolar mix of two oligonucleotides. A single-stranded oligonucleotide bearing the SP2 primer plus a 12-nucleotide UMI was ligated onto the 3' end of the cDNA by T4 RNA ligase 1. Four rounds of PCR, combining the SP2 primer with nested alpha and beta constant-region primers, were used to amplify the ligated cDNA. The ligation reaction was incubated at 16°C for about 20-24 hours. To avoid over-amplification, PCR2 was usually performed as a SYBR Green qPCR and halted once a predetermined threshold was reached. All purifications after the first were performed with Agencourt AMPure XP magnetic beads. Library amounts were measured by Qubit and library quality was assessed on a TapeStation, where the main peak was expected at around 650 bp. Pooled libraries were sequenced on an Illumina MiSeq using v2 2x251 paired-end kits, and typically roughly 0.95-2.1 million reads were obtained per sample. Libraries were pooled at about 4 nM per sample, and roughly 4.5-7.5% PhiX was added to improve cluster recognition. Per the original workflow: FASTQ reads processed by Demultiplexor were assigned V and J genes by Decombinator through tag matching that tolerated a single base-pair mismatch. Collapsinator relied on UMIs to fix sequencing errors as well as frequency errors caused by PCR heterogeneity. TCRs were translated and CDR3s were extracted from the conserved cysteine to the FGXG phenylalanine by CDR3Translator, with non-productive sequences being flagged. Gini, Shannon entropy and inverse Simpson indices were calculated on repertoires subsampled to equal numbers of UMI-defined TCRs. Power-law fits to clonotype abundance distributions were performed by maximum likelihood within the linear range. Similar UMI counts, unique TCR numbers and clonal distributions were obtained with the pipeline and with MIGEC on one naive CD8 sample. A set of roughly 7,000 CMV-associated CDR3 sequences, compiled from VDJdb and a published dataset, was used to search the repertoires. TCRdb's own reprocessing of the public reads used fastp at Q25 and MiXCR and kept productive beta chains. CDR3 protein sequences are deduplicated, and each keeps its most common genes and DNA. TCRdb, rather than the study authors, made the V and J calls. Across this sample there are some 100,000 distinct CDR3 sequences, with more than 6.5% seen only once. Of the sample, about 1.6% falls within the top ten clones.

The sequencing sample was made of central memory CD4+ T cells from blood. Per the publication, the cell subset or site label means: central memory, CD45RA- CD27+. The chain uses TRBV7-2 and TRBJ1-2; TRBD1 fits 9 bases in the junction. This receptor was taken from a human donor in good health. The CDR3 region: CASSMTGGYGYTF. The DNA sequence is given as TGTGCCAGCAGCATGACAGGGGGATACGGCTACACCTTC.